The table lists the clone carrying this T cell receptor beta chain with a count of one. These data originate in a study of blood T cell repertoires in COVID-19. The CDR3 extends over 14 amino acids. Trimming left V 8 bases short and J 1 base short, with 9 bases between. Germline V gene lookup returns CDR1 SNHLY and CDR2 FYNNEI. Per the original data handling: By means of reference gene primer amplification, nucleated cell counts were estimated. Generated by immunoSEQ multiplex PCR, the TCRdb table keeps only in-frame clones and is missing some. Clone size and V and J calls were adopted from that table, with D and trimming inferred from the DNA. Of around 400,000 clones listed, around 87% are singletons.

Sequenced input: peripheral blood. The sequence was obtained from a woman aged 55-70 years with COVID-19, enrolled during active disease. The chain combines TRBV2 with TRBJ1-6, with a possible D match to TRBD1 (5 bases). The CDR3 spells CASGDSSYNSPLHF. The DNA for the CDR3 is TGTGCCAGCGGAGACAGTTCCTATAATTCACCCCTCCACTTT.